This T cell receptor beta chain was sequenced for a study of vaccination and CD4 T cells after COVID-19. Regarding treatment: roughly 11-day PBMC culture with coronavirus spike peptide pools or control peptides (ViraFEST assay). Dates of positive PCR ran from March to December 2020, before US Alpha, Beta and Delta variants. Cultured CD4+ T-cell DNA underwent Oncomine TCR Beta short-read sequencing. TCRdb called the PCR reads again in MiXCR, with one record for every CDR3 protein. The sample yields about 12,000 distinct CDR3 sequences, 70% to 80% seen once. The germline V gene has CDR1 MNHEY and CDR2 SVGEGT. The CDR3 totals 11 residues. Trimming took off 7 bases at V and 3 bases at J, with 7 bases between the two ends. In this sample, this clonotype turned up once. No antigen is known for it.

This clonotype was obtained from a human donor who had recovered from COVID-19. Sequencing was carried out using CD4+ T cells from blood, cultured in vitro. The genes are TRBV6-2 or TRBV6-3 and TRBJ2-7; the D is unclear. CDR3 bases: TGTGCCAGCAATGACCGCTACGAGCAGTACTTC. Its translation is CASNDRYEQYF.